These 11 T cell receptor beta chains originate from one sample sequenced in a study of T cell responses to AZD1222 COVID-19 vaccine. The table came from immunoSEQ multiplex PCR; TCRdb's copy has only in-frame clones and leaves some out. The data contain about 100,000 clones, approximately 91% of them singletons. Source: peripheral blood, taken on day 0 of AZD1222 vaccination. The source of these receptors is an adult in good health.

V gene TRBV12-5 combines with J gene TRBJ2-2; 9 positions agree with TRBD2. The CDR3 runs to 14 residues. V trimming: 6 bases; J trimming: 5 bases; junction bases outside the gene matches: 4. CDR1 is LGHNT and CDR2 is FRNRAP in the germline V gene. CDR3 residues: CASGPGLATGELFF. In DNA, the CDR3 is TGTGCTAGTGGGCCGGGACTAGCTACCGGGGAGCTGTTTTTT.

The CDR3 DNA sequence: TGTGCCAGTAGTATCGGACTAGCGGGAGGCACTTACAATGAGCAGTTCTTC. Protein product: CASSIGLAGGTYNEQFF. The chain combines TRBV19 with TRBJ2-1; TRBD2 matches at 14 bases. The germline CDR1 and CDR2 sequences are LNHDA and SQIVND (reference sequence). Losses at the gene ends were 3 bases for V and 4 bases for J; bases not matched to a gene: 5. The CDR3 is 17 residues long.

This chain joins TRBV7-9 and TRBJ1-3, with TRBD1 identical over 9 bases. The CDR3 is 19 amino acids. With 3 bases clipped from V and 3 bases from J, the junction kept 15 bases outside the gene matches. From germline, CDR1 is SEHNR and CDR2 FQNEAQ (reference sequence). This CDR3 is CASSFPKVGTGKNGNTIYF. The CDR3, as DNA: TGTGCCAGCAGCTTTCCCAAGGTGGGGACAGGGAAAAATGGAAACACCATATATTTT.

The genes are TRBV25-1 and TRBJ2-7; maybe TRBD1 (5 bases). The CDR3 loop spans 12 amino acids. V was clipped by 5 bases and J by 5 bases, with 10 bases between them. CDR1 and CDR2 from the germline V gene are MGHDK and SYGVNS. The DNA for the CDR3 is TGTGCCAGCAGTTCGGCAGGGAACGAGCAGTACTTC. Its translation: CASSSAGNEQYF.

This rearrangement joins TRBV7-9 to TRBJ1-2; possibly TRBD1 for D (6 bases). V lost 1 base and J lost 1, with 10 bases in between. The CDR3 is 15 residues long. The germline gives CDR1 SEHNR, CDR2 FQNEAQ (reference sequence). This chain's CDR3 is CASSLVAGVNYGYTF. CDR3 sequence (DNA): TGTGCCAGCAGCTTAGTTGCAGGGGTTAACTATGGCTACACCTTC.

V and J are TRBV21-1 and TRBJ1-1. TRBV21-1 is a recognized pseudogene. The CDR3 covers 14 residues. This chain's CDR3 is CASSKALPRSEAFF. In DNA, the CDR3 is TGTGCCAGCAGCAAGGCCTTACCACGGTCAGAAGCTTTCTTT.

The chain has TRBV5-1 and TRBJ1-1; TRBD1 matches at 7 bases. After removal of 4 bases from V and 1 base from J, the junction contained 4 bases not matched to a gene. The CDR3 sequence is 14 residues long. Germline V gene lookup returns CDR1 SGHRS and CDR2 YFSETQ. CDR3 protein: CASSAGTANTEAFF. The DNA for the CDR3 is TGCGCCAGCAGCGCCGGGACAGCGAACACTGAAGCTTTCTTT.

This clone was detected only a few times. The chain has TRBV7-9 and TRBJ2-1; 10 nucleotides match TRBD2. Germline trimming cut 0 bases from V and 8 bases from J; bases unmatched to any gene: 7. Germline V CDR1 and CDR2: SEHNR, FQNEAQ (reference sequence). This CDR3 spans 16 amino acids. The CDR3 reads CASSLAPASGGHEQFF. CDR3 sequence (DNA): TGTGCCAGCAGCTTAGCGCCGGCTAGCGGGGGTCATGAGCAGTTCTTC.

The chain has TRBV5-4 and TRBJ2-1; 8 positions match TRBD1. There are 15 residues in the CDR3. CDR1 and CDR2 from the germline V gene are SGHNT and YYREEE (reference sequence). J gave up 5 bases and V 3 bases, and 7 bases lay outside the gene matches. The CDR3 nucleotides are TGTGCCAGCAGCTCACTTCGGACAGGGAACAATGAGCAGTTCTTC. Encoded protein: CASSSLRTGNNEQFF.

The CDR3 DNA is TGTGCCAGCAGTGAGGGCGGGACCCCTGCGCGGGAAAAACTGTTTTTT. Translated: CASSEGGTPAREKLFF. The V and J genes are TRBV2 and TRBJ1-4; tentative D call: TRBD1 (5 bases). Germline V gene data show CDR1 as SNHLY and CDR2 as FYNNEI. The germline V and J ends were trimmed by 3 bases and 8 bases, with 19 bases remaining between them. The CDR3 totals 16 residues.

The chain carries TRBV4-1 and TRBJ1-2; D uncertain. The CDR3 contains 13 residues. The germline gives CDR1 MGHRA, CDR2 YSYEKL. Between the trimmed V and J ends, which lost 1 base and 8 bases, there was a span of 11 bases. The chain's CDR3 is CASSQVGWFGYTF. The CDR3 DNA is TGCGCCAGCAGCCAAGTAGGATGGTTCGGCTACACCTTC.